This passage covers 10 T cell receptor beta chains from one sample sequenced in a study of cytomegalovirus exposure and HLA in healthy donors. The study ran its PCR with 60 Vbeta and 13 Jbeta primers. TCRdb's table, derived via immunoSEQ multiplex PCR, lists solely in-frame clones and lacks some. The sample records some 110,000 clones, around three quarters being singletons. Sequencing used PBMCs. Every receptor here comes from a man aged 35-49 years in good health and CMV-seronegative.

This clone appeared once. The chain recombines TRBV5-1 with TRBJ1-2; maybe TRBD1 (6 bases). The CDR3 covers 13 residues. The germline V and J ends were trimmed by 1 base and 7 bases, with 11 bases remaining between them. Germline CDR1 and CDR2: SGHRS and YFSETQ. CDR3 protein: CASSLNREPGYTF. DNA of the CDR3: TGCGCCAGCAGCTTGAACAGGGAACCTGGCTACACCTTC.

The V gene is TRBV7-3, the J gene TRBJ1-1, with D possibly TRBD1 on 6 matching bases. The CDR3 extends over 15 amino acids. The ends were cut back, 1 base at V and 1 base at J, with 10 bases in the middle. Per the germline V gene, CDR1 is SGHTA and CDR2 is FQGTGA. As DNA, the CDR3 is TGTGCCAGCAGCTTAATAGGGGGACCGAACACTGAAGCTTTCTTT. Its protein is CASSLIGGPNTEAFF.

The V call is TRBV5-1, the J call TRBJ1-3; D is unclear. There are 14 residues in the CDR3. Germline loops: CDR1 SGHRS, CDR2 YFSETQ. The V and J ends lost 0 bases and 2 bases respectively, with 6 bases between them. In DNA, the CDR3 is TGCGCCAGCAGCTTGGGGGGAGCTGGAAACACCATATATTTT. It yields the protein CASSLGGAGNTIYF.

The gene calls are TRBV7-9 and TRBJ2-7; D is perhaps TRBD1 (7 bases). Germline CDR1 is SEHNR and CDR2 is FQNEAQ (reference sequence). V lost 6 bases and J 2 bases, leaving 17 bases between the germline ends. The CDR3 is made up of 15 amino acids. CDR3 loop: CASRPSGGGTYEQYF. CDR3 DNA sequence: TGTGCCAGCAGACCCTCCGGAGGGGGCACCTACGAGCAGTACTTC.

The rearrangement joins TRBV6-5 to TRBJ2-3; the match to TRBD1 covers 7 bases. V was clipped by 4 bases and J by 0 bases; unmatched bases: 7. Germline CDR1 MNHEY, CDR2 SVGAGI. This CDR3 spans 16 amino acids. The CDR3: CASSFDRDSSTDTQYF. CDR3 coding DNA: TGTGCCAGCAGTTTTGACAGGGATTCTAGCACAGATACGCAGTATTTT.

To note about this clone: A read error may produce the germline difference seen at one junction end. This sequence joins TRBV7-7 and TRBJ2-5; 8 bases agree with TRBD1. This CDR3 region has 14 residues. Germline lookup yields CDR1 SSHAT and CDR2 FNYEAQ (reference sequence). The CDR3 loop reads CASSSQGVGETQYF. DNA of the CDR3: TGTGCTAGCAGCTCACAGGGGGTCGGAGAGACCCAGTACTTC.

With respect to this clone: The likely explanation is a read error, given a far larger clone one base away. The conserved phenylalanine or tryptophan normally closing the CDR3 is absent here, so this likely arose from a read error. The J gene is TRBJ1-1, the V gene TRBV27; no clear D gene. The germline V gene encodes CDR1 MNHEY and CDR2 SMNVEV (reference sequence). Trimming removed 3 bases at V and 3 bases at J, with 14 bases between. The CDR3 runs 15 residues. The CDR3 is CASSLVSGVYTEAFL. The CDR3 DNA reads TGTGCCAGCAGTTTGGTGTCCGGGGTATACACTGAAGCTTTCTTA.

This chain uses TRBV18 with TRBJ1-1, with 9 bases identical to TRBD1. This CDR3 contains 13 residues. The germline gives CDR1 KGHSH, CDR2 LQKENI. Trimming cost V 5 bases and J 5 bases; bases outside gene matches: 3. The CDR3: CASSGQGLTEAFF. DNA for the CDR3: TGTGCCAGCTCAGGACAGGGGTTGACTGAAGCTTTCTTT.

CDR3 sequence (DNA): TGTGCCTGGTCCGGGACAGGGATCGCTGAAGCTTTCTTT. Its translation: CAWSGTGIAEAFF. V usage is TRBV30 and J usage is TRBJ1-1, with 9 bases identical to TRBD1. The J segment lost 6 bases and the V segment lost 5 bases, leaving 7 bases of the junction unmatched. Per germline, CDR1 GTSNPN and CDR2 SVGIG (reference sequence). This CDR3 has 13 residues.

The table lists this clone with a few counts. The chain recombines TRBV19 with TRBJ1-1; D is possibly TRBD1 (6 bases). CDR1 and CDR2 from the germline V gene are LNHDA and SQIVND (reference sequence). The germline V and J ends were trimmed by 3 bases and 3 bases, with 11 bases remaining between them. This CDR3 comprises 14 residues. In DNA form, the CDR3 reads TGTGCCAGTAGTATGTCTCCAGGGGACACTGAAGCTTTCTTT. It translates to CASSMSPGDTEAFF.